This passage covers 14 T cell receptor beta chains from one sample sequenced in a study of cytomegalovirus exposure and HLA in healthy donors. Primers for the PCR totalled 60 Vbeta and 13 Jbeta. Clones were sequenced by immunoSEQ multiplex PCR, and TCRdb holds only the in-frame ones, with some missing. The sample yields around 86,000 clones, around 80% seen once. The sample comprised PBMCs. These receptors were taken from a man aged 50 to 60 in good health and CMV-seropositive.

This clone appeared a few times. The chain combines TRBV13 with TRBJ2-3; 11 bases are a match to TRBD1. Germline V gene lookup returns CDR1 PRHDT and CDR2 FYEKMQ (reference sequence). V was pared by 5 bases and J by 1 base, with 2 bases of the junction left unmatched. The CDR3 runs to 15 residues. The CDR3 nucleotides are TGTGCCAGCAGCCAGGGACAGGGGGGCACAGATACGCAGTATTTT. Translated: CASSQGQGGTDTQYF.

The chain employs TRBV18 and TRBJ2-5, with TRBD2 identical over 9 bases. Per germline, CDR1 KGHSH and CDR2 LQKENI. The junction had 15 bases not matched to a gene; V was cut back by 3 bases and J by 1 base. The CDR3 extends over 19 amino acids. CDR3 coding DNA: TGTGCCAGCTCACCCCCAGGCCGGCGGGAGGGCTCCTTCCAAGAGACCCAGTACTTC. Its protein product is CASSPPGRREGSFQETQYF.

The chain carries TRBV27 and TRBJ1-5; D not certain. This CDR3 has 14 amino acids. The germline CDR1 and CDR2 sequences are MNHEY and SMNVEV (reference sequence). Trimming stripped 5 bases from V and 1 base from J, with 9 bases between. The CDR3 nucleotides are TGTGCCAGCAGTCCCACTCCCAGCAATCAGCCCCAGCATTTT. This sequence encodes CASSPTPSNQPQHF.

The chain uses TRBV5-3 and TRBJ1-1, with 7 bases matching TRBD1. TRBV5-3 qualifies as an ORF whose function is uncertain. CDR3 length: 17 residues. Trimming at V came to 1 base and at J to 1 base, leaving 10 bases not matched to a gene. The CDR3 spells CARSLKHPGTANTEAFF. The CDR3 region has the DNA TGTGCCAGAAGCTTGAAACACCCCGGGACAGCGAACACTGAAGCTTTCTTT.

This sequence joins TRBV13 and TRBJ2-7, with 9 bases fitting TRBD2. With V trimmed by 11 bases and J by 1 base, 9 bases remained unmatched. Germline values: CDR1 PRHDT, CDR2 FYEKMQ (reference sequence). The CDR3 extends over 14 amino acids. In DNA, the CDR3 is TGTGCCTCCAAAGAGGGACTAGCTTCCTACGAGCAGTACTTC. Its protein is CASKEGLASYEQYF.

The rearrangement joins TRBV5-1 to TRBJ1-1; no firm D call. The V end lost 0 bases, the J end lost 4 bases, and 16 bases lay between the germline ends. The CDR3 covers 16 residues. In germline, CDR1 is SGHRS, CDR2 YFSETQ. The CDR3 coding sequence is TGCGCCAGCAGCTTGGGTAACGTTGTGTCGGGCACTGAAGCTTTCTTT. It yields the protein CASSLGNVVSGTEAFF. The full variable domain, with the rest looked up from reference TRBV5-1 and TRBJ1-1, is KAGVTQTPRYLIKTRGQQVTLSCSPISGHRSVSWYQQTPGQGLQFLFEYFSETQRNKGNFPGRFSGRQFSNSRSEMNVSTLELGDSALYLCASSLGNVVSGTEAFFGQGTRLTVV.

V and J are TRBV5-1 and TRBJ2-3; a weak D match, TRBD1 (6 bases). Germline assignment: CDR1 SGHRS and CDR2 YFSETQ. The V gene lost 4 bases and the J gene lost 6 bases, with 18 bases spanning the gap. The CDR3 runs 15 residues. As DNA, the CDR3 is TGCGCCAGCAGCCTTGGACAGACTCGATCGGATACGCAGTATTTT. Its protein product is CASSLGQTRSDTQYF.

The genes are TRBV4-2 and TRBJ1-4; no clear D. V was shortened by 4 bases and J by 0 bases, with 12 bases between the two germline ends. The CDR3 contains 16 residues. Germline assignment: CDR1 LGHNA and CDR2 YNFKEQ. The CDR3 region has the DNA TGTGCCAGCAGCCCACTCCCGGGAGCAACTAATGAAAAACTGTTTTTT. Its protein product is CASSPLPGATNEKLFF.

The chain recombines TRBV25-1 with TRBJ2-7, with D perhaps matching TRBD1 (5 bases). V lost 6 bases and J lost 4, with 10 bases in between. The CDR3 length is 12 residues. Germline CDR1 and CDR2: MGHDK and SYGVNS. CDR3 sequence: CASSVTGYEQYF. CDR3 bases: TGTGCCAGCAGCGTTACAGGATACGAGCAGTACTTC.

The chain carries TRBV5-1 and TRBJ1-4; TRBD1 agrees at 10 bases. V was pared by 2 bases and J by 6 bases, with 1 base of the junction left unmatched. The CDR3 loop spans 14 amino acids. Germline-derived CDR1 and CDR2 are SGHRS and YFSETQ. CDR3 loop: CASSFGTGDEKLFF. CDR3 sequence (DNA): TGCGCCAGCAGCTTCGGGACAGGGGATGAAAAACTGTTTTTT.

This clone was found once. The chain couples TRBV18 to TRBJ2-1; TRBD2 matches 12 bases. J lost 7 bases, V lost 4 bases, and 5 bases had no gene match. Germline CDR1 reads KGHSH; CDR2 reads LQKENI. The CDR3 consists of 15 residues. CDR3: CASSQTSGSENEQFF. In DNA form, the CDR3 reads TGTGCCAGCTCACAGACTAGCGGGAGTGAGAATGAGCAGTTCTTC.

The rearrangement links TRBV7-9 to TRBJ2-7; 10 bases line up with TRBD1. The CDR3 runs to 13 residues. Germline CDR1 is SEHNR and CDR2 is FQNEAQ (reference sequence). CDR3 coding DNA: TGTTCCACCTCGGGACAGGGGTCTTACGAGCAGTACTTC. This translates into CSTSGQGSYEQYF. The whole variable domain, filled in from reference TRBV7-9 and TRBJ2-7, reads DTGVSQNPRHKITKRGQNVTFRCDPISEHNRLYWYRQTLGQGPEFLTYFQNEAQLEKSRLLSDRFSAERPKGSFSTLEIQRTEQGDSAMYLCSTSGQGSYEQYFGPGTRLTVT.

The V call is TRBV5-6, the J call TRBJ2-3; D is unclear. This CDR3 is 13 amino acids long. Germline CDR1 and CDR2: SGHDT and YYEEEE. Deletions cut 6 bases from V and 3 bases from J, with 11 bases between. CDR3 in amino acids: CASMSISTDTQYF. The CDR3 DNA follows: TGTGCCAGCATGAGCATTTCGACAGATACGCAGTATTTT.

J is TRBJ2-5 and V is TRBV4-2; possibly TRBD1 for D (5 bases). The closer fit of TRBJ2-7 to the DNA end suggests the J call may be wrong. The CDR3 has 16 amino acids. Germline V gene data show CDR1 as LGHNA and CDR2 as YNFKEQ. The CDR3 bases are TGTGCCAGCAGCCAAGAGGACACCGAAGCCTTCCACGAGCAGTACTTC. It encodes CASSQEDTEAFHEQYF.